The 3 T cell receptor beta chains listed next were all sequenced from one sample in a study of Ad26.COV2.S vaccination and SARS-CoV-2 variants. Using immunoSEQ multiplex PCR, the repertoire was profiled, and TCRdb retains in-frame clones only, with some absent. The sample holds about 180,000 clones; approximately 88% are singletons and the top ten take roughly 6%. The sequencing here drew on peripheral blood, taken after recovery from COVID-19. Source of these receptors: a human donor who had recovered from COVID-19.

The chain is built from TRBV19 and TRBJ2-1, with 13 nucleotides matching TRBD2. Germline V gene data show CDR1 as LNHDA and CDR2 as SQIVND (reference sequence). The V segment lost 6 bases and the J segment 8 bases; nucleotides outside the gene matches: 10. The CDR3 totals 16 residues. DNA of the CDR3: TGTGCCAGTAGGAACCTACTAGCGGGAGGGCCCGATGAGCAGTTCTTC. Residues: CASRNLLAGGPDEQFF. The variable domain in full, completed from reference TRBV19 and TRBJ2-1, reads DGGITQSPKYLFRKEGQNVTLSCEQNLNHDAMYWYRQDPGQGLRLIYYSQIVNDFQKGDIAEGYSVSREKKESFPLTVTSAQKNPTAFYLCASRNLLAGGPDEQFFGPGTRLTVL.

The chain joins TRBV4-1 to TRBJ2-1; 11 nucleotides line up with TRBD2. The CDR3 spans 15 residues. Trimming at V came to 3 bases and at J to 7 bases, leaving 5 bases not matched to a gene. Germline V lookup: CDR1 MGHRA, CDR2 YSYEKL. The CDR3 nucleotides are TGCGCCAGCAGCCAGGGGACTAGCGGTAGTAATGAGCAGTTCTTC. Translated: CASSQGTSGSNEQFF.

This chain connects TRBV6-1 to TRBJ2-1; 7 bases match TRBD2. The CDR3 spans 17 residues. V was clipped by 0 bases and J by 0 bases; unmatched bases: 5. Germline CDR1 MNHNS, CDR2 SASEGT. The CDR3 protein is CASSEADSGYSYNEQFF. The CDR3 DNA reads as TGTGCCAGCAGTGAAGCGGATAGCGGGTACTCCTACAATGAGCAGTTCTTC.